These T cell receptor beta chains were read from a single sample in a study of blood T cell repertoires in COVID-19. Produced via immunoSEQ multiplex PCR; TCRdb's table is partial and in-frame only. The sample has more than 250,000 clones; roughly 86% are singletons. What was sequenced was PBMCs or T cells enriched from blood (not recorded which). The receptors here all came from a woman under 30 who had recovered from COVID-19. Each CDR3 is given with its conserved first and last residue. Fields, in order: CDR3 DNA, CDR3 protein, V gene, clone size, D gene, J gene. The D gene is left open where the match is weak. Expanded clones are given a class, and other clones once, few, many or no size at all.

TGTGCCAGCAGCGCCCGGCTGAGGCCTAACGGGGAGCTGTTTTTT	CASSARLRPNGELFF	TRBV7-9	-	-	TRBJ2-2
TGTGCCAGCAGTTCCTCGGGGAGTGGAACTGAAGCTTTCTTT	CASSSSGSGTEAFF	TRBV6-5	-	-	TRBJ1-1
TGTGCCAGTAGTATCCTCGTACAGGGTTCTGAAAAACTGTTTTTT	CASSILVQGSEKLFF	TRBV19	-	-	TRBJ1-4
TGTGCCAGCTCACCGAGGACAGAGACCCACGAGCAGTACTTC	CASSPRTETHEQYF	TRBV18	once	-	TRBJ2-7
TGCGCCAGCAGCCCCCTAAGGGGCACTGAAGCTTTCTTT	CASSPLRGTEAFF	TRBV5-1	-	-	TRBJ1-1
TGCGCCAGCAGCTTGCCCCTCGAGGCCTACAATGAGCAGTTCTTC	CASSLPLEAYNEQFF	TRBV5-1	-	-	TRBJ2-1
TGCGCCAGCAGCACGTCTCAGGGGGATTCACCCCTCCACTTT	CASSTSQGDSPLHF	TRBV5-1	-	TRBD1	TRBJ1-6
TGTGCCAGCAGCTTAGAACGTAGCATTATGGCACCCCTCCACTTT	CASSLERSIMAPLHF	TRBV7-8	-	-	TRBJ1-6
TGTGCCAGCAGCACCCGGGACAGGGGAGTCACTGGGGCCAACGTCCTGACTTTC	CASSTRDRGVTGANVLTF	TRBV9	-	TRBD1	TRBJ2-6
TGCAGTGCTAGTAGGCCCCCGGGTGAGCAGTTCTTC	CSASRPPGEQFF	TRBV20-1	-	-	TRBJ2-1
TGTGCCAGCAGCGTAGTGTCTAGCGGATACAATGAGCAGTTCTTC	CASSVVSSGYNEQFF	TRBV9	once	TRBD2	TRBJ2-1
TGTGCCAGCAGCGAAATCGAGCACACTAGCGGTACGCGCACCGGGGAGCTGTTTTTT	CASSEIEHTSGTRTGELFF	TRBV2	-	TRBD2	TRBJ2-2
TGTGCCAGCAGCTTAGATTCCTCTACGAGTTTCTACGAGCAGTACTTC	CASSLDSSTSFYEQYF	TRBV7-9	-	-	TRBJ2-7
TGTGCCAGCAGCCAAAGAGGGAACTACGAGCAGTACTTC	CASSQRGNYEQYF	TRBV3-1/TRBV3-2	-	-	TRBJ2-7
TGCGCCAGCAGCCAACTAGCGGGGCTAACCGGGGAGCTGTTTTTT	CASSQLAGLTGELFF	TRBV4-1	-	TRBD2	TRBJ2-2
TGTGCCAGCAGTTTATTCGGAACCACAGGGGGCAATGAAGCTTTCTTT	CASSLFGTTGGNEAFF	TRBV28	-	TRBD1	TRBJ1-1
TGTGCCAGCTCACCGGCGACCAAAATGGAGGGCTACACCTTC	CASSPATKMEGYTF	TRBV18	-	-	TRBJ1-2
TGTGCCAGCAGTCGCGGTGGCTACACCTTC	CASSRGGYTF	TRBV5-8	-	-	TRBJ1-2
TGTGCCAGCAGCCAGCCACCCGGGATCAAGGGGGCAGATACGCAGTATTTT	CASSQPPGIKGADTQYF	TRBV3-1/TRBV3-2	-	-	TRBJ2-3
TGCAGCCTCAGCGCGAACAATGAGCAGTTCTTC	CSLSANNEQFF	TRBV20-1	once	-	TRBJ2-1
TGTGCCAGCAGTGCTGTCGGGGGGACCTACTCTGGGGCCAACGTCCTGACTTTC	CASSAVGGTYSGANVLTF	TRBV25-1	-	TRBD2	TRBJ2-6
TGTGCCAGCAGCTTATTGGTTTTGGGTCGTAGAGGGAACACTGAAGCTTTCTTT	CASSLLVLGRRGNTEAFF	TRBV7-9	once	-	TRBJ1-1
TGCAGCGTCCACAGGGGAGAAAAACTGTTTTTT	CSVHRGEKLFF	TRBV29-1	-	TRBD1	TRBJ1-4
TGTGCCAGCAGCTTAGACTCGCCCCCCCTTGGGGAGCTGTTTTTT	CASSLDSPPLGELFF	TRBV7-7	-	-	TRBJ2-2
TGTGCCATCAGTGTGAGGGAGGCGGGACTAGCGGGAGACAATGAGCAGTTCTTC	CAISVREAGLAGDNEQFF	TRBV10-3	-	TRBD2	TRBJ2-1
TGTGCCAGTAGTATAGATTGGACTAGCGGGGGGGACCAAGAGACCCAGTACTTC	CASSIDWTSGGDQETQYF	TRBV19	-	TRBD2	TRBJ2-5
TGTGCCAGCAGCACACAAAGCGCAGATACGCAGTATTTT	CASSTQSADTQYF	TRBV27	-	-	TRBJ2-3
TGCGCCAGCAGCTTGGCAGCGGGAGGCCAAGAGACCCAGTACTTC	CASSLAAGGQETQYF	TRBV5-1	-	TRBD2	TRBJ2-5
TGTGCCAGCACCCAAGGGACAGGGGAATCCTACGAGCAGTACTTC	CASTQGTGESYEQYF	TRBV6-5	-	TRBD1	TRBJ2-7
TGTGCCAGCAATTTTAGGGGGCTCAATGAGCAGTTCTTC	CASNFRGLNEQFF	TRBV2	-	TRBD1	TRBJ2-1
TGTGCCAGCAGTGGTCACAGCTCTGGGGCCAACGTCCTGACTTTC	CASSGHSSGANVLTF	TRBV27	-	-	TRBJ2-6
TGTGCCAGCAGTTTACCGGGACAGGCGAACACTGAAGCTTTCTTT	CASSLPGQANTEAFF	TRBV27	-	TRBD1	TRBJ1-1
TGTGCCAGCAGCTTTTATGGACTAGCGGGCCTCACAGATACGCAGTATTTT	CASSFYGLAGLTDTQYF	TRBV11-2	-	TRBD2	TRBJ2-3
TGTGCCAGCAGCGGCCGATCCACCGGGGAGCTGTTTTTT	CASSGRSTGELFF	TRBV5-6	-	-	TRBJ2-2
TGTGCCAGCAGCTTACCACAAGGGACAGGCTATAATTCACCCCTCCACTTT	CASSLPQGTGYNSPLHF	TRBV7-9	few	TRBD1	TRBJ1-6
TGTGCCAGCTCATTTCTTGACACAAGACTGTTTTTT	CASSFLDTRLFF	TRBV3-1/TRBV3-2	-	-	TRBJ1-4
TGTGCCAGCACCCCACCCACAGGGTTAGGGTATGGCTACACCTTC	CASTPPTGLGYGYTF	TRBV28	few	-	TRBJ1-2
TGTGCCATCAGTGAGTCCGAGCGGGCTATCTTAGATACGCAGTATTTT	CAISESERAILDTQYF	TRBV10-3	-	-	TRBJ2-3
TGCGCCAGCAGCTCTAACAGGGGAGCGGACGGAAACACCATATATTTT	CASSSNRGADGNTIYF	TRBV5-1	-	TRBD1	TRBJ1-3
TGTGCCTGGAGTTGGACACTGAACACTGAAGCTTTCTTT	CAWSWTLNTEAFF	TRBV30	once	-	TRBJ1-1
TGCGCCAGCAGCCAAGCCGTCCGGGCGGGGAACGAGCAGTACTTC	CASSQAVRAGNEQYF	TRBV4-3	once	-	TRBJ2-7
TGTGCCAGCAGCCCGACAGGGGAAAATCAGCCCCAGCATTTT	CASSPTGENQPQHF	TRBV11-2	-	TRBD1	TRBJ1-5
TGTGCCAGCAGTTTCCTGGGACAGGGTGGCAGCAATCAGCCCCAGCATTTT	CASSFLGQGGSNQPQHF	TRBV28	few	TRBD1	TRBJ1-5
TGCGCCAGCAGTGATCCGGACACTGAAGCTTTCTTT	CASSDPDTEAFF	TRBV10-1	-	-	TRBJ1-1
TGTGCCAGCAGCCCCAGGGGAGAACGGGGCAATGAGCAGTTCTTC	CASSPRGERGNEQFF	TRBV7-9	-	-	TRBJ2-1
TGTGCCAGCTCTAGGACAGGTCGTTCAACTAATGAAAAACTGTTTTTT	CASSRTGRSTNEKLFF	TRBV19	few	TRBD1	TRBJ1-4
TGTGCCAGCAGCCCCAGTGGACAGGCTGGAAACACCATATATTTT	CASSPSGQAGNTIYF	TRBV5-5	-	TRBD1	TRBJ1-3
TGCAGCGTTCTAGGGGGGACAGCGACTGTGGGCGAGCAGTACTTC	CSVLGGTATVGEQYF	TRBV29-1	-	-	TRBJ2-7
TGTGCCAGCAGTTTAGGCAGGGATCAGCCCCAGCATTTT	CASSLGRDQPQHF	TRBV12-3/TRBV12-4	-	-	TRBJ1-5
TGTGCCTGGAGTCTAACTAGCTTTGCTCCCTACGAGCAGTACTTC	CAWSLTSFAPYEQYF	TRBV30	-	-	TRBJ2-7
TGTGCCAGTAGTACCCATGGGCAGCAGTACTTC	CASSTHGQQYF	TRBV19	-	-	TRBJ2-7